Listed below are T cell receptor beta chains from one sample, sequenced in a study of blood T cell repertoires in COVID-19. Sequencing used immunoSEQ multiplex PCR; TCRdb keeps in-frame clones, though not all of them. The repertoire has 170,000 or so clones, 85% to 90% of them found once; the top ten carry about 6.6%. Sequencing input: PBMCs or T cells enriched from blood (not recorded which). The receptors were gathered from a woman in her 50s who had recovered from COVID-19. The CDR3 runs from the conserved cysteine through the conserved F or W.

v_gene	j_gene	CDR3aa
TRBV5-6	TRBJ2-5	CASAGTIEQETQYF
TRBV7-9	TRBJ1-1	CASSQSGYPEAFF
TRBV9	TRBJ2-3	CASSPGHASTDTQYF
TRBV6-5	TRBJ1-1	CASSKTGVAEAFF
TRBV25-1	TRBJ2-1	CASIGNEQFF
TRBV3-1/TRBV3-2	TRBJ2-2	CASSRGLGGNTGELFF
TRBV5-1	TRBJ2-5	CASSFLAGSAETQYF
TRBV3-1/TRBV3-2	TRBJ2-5	CASSQDTQGDVLETQYF
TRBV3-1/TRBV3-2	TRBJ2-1	CASSPQPGQGEQFF
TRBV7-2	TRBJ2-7	CASSLAGTGANYEQYF
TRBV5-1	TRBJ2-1	CASSPYIAGGNNEQFF
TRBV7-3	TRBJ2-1	CASSLMRGGYNEQFF
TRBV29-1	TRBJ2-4	CSVTDRALAKNIQYF
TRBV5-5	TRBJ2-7	CASSQGLAGNYEQYF
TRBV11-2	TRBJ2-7	CASSADRAYEQYF
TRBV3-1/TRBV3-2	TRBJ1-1	CASSEGQYTEAFF
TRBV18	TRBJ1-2	CASSPATGTVSYGYTF
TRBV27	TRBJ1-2	CASRTGTSINYGYTF
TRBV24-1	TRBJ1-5	CATSGAVNQPQHF
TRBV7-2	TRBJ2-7	CASSLGGFWERDYEQYF
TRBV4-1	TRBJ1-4	CASSQAGTGAGEKLFF
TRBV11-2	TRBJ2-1	CASSVMTSGGYNEQFF
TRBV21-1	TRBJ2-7	CASSSRTAKPSYEQYF
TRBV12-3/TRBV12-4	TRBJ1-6	CASSLARAILHF
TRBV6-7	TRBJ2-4	CASSYSSTGARAKNIQYF
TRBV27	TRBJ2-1	CASTSLGGKVSYNEQFF
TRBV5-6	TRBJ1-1	CASSLGDRRLINTEAFF
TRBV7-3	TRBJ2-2	CASRSGTGDTGELFF
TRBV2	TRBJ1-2	CASKLGGQGSGYTF
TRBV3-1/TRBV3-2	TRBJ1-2	CASSHLGSPPWGYTF
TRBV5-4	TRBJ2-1	CASSLSRPNEQFF
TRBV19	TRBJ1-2	CASSFTRGDPYGYTF
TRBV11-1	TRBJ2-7	CASSYLGGEQYF
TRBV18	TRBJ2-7	CASSPRQGSNYEQYF
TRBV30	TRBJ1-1	CAWSMSPSPNTEAFF
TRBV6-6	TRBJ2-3	CASSYPEAGTDTQYF
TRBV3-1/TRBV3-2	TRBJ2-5	CASSRTQLEPLQETQYF
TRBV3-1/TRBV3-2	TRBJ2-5	CASNRGQGGETQYF
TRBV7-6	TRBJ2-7	CASGSSSGGEAYEQYF
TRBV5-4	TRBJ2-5	CASSLDGGETQYF
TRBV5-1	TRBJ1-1	CASSLFSDSEAFF
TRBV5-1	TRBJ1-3	CATREGGSGNTIYF
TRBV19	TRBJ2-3	CASSTPSGGPKSTDTQYF
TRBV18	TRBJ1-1	CASSPIHANTEAFF
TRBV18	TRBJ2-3	CASSPSGGASDTQYF
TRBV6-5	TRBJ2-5	CASRDQGTQETQYF
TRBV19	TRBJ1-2	CASSIPPGQLYGYTF
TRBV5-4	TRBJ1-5	CASSQDIHQPQHF
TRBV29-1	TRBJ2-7	CSVTRHRDSYEQYF
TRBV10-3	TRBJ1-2	CAIRPGQATNYGYTF
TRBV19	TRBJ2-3	CASTPIRGGRTDTQYF
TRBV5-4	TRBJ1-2	CASSPPRQAYGYTF
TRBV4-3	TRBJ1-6	CASSQDGTGSSYNSPLHF